The clone carrying this T cell receptor (beta chain) turned up a few times. A much larger clone differs from this one at a single base, so this may be a read error. The V segment lost 3 bases and the J segment 2 bases; nucleotides outside the gene matches: 4. Germline CDR1 SQVTM, CDR2 ANQGSEA. There are 13 residues in the CDR3. A J-beta primer mix and a sample-barcoded 5' primer were used in a second PCR of roughly 6 to 11 cycles. Tagging of each cDNA molecule was performed by a template-switch adaptor with 12 random nucleotides. From the 5' RACE reads, TCRdb called clonotypes with MiXCR, one entry per CDR3 protein. The profile shows under 2 million distinct CDR3 sequences, 30% to 35% of them singletons. This sample stems from a study of blood T cells in healthy people across ages. Isolating PBMCs gave at least 6 million of these cells per sample. Total RNA, at least 6 micrograms per sample, was extracted from PBMCs.

V gene TRBV29-1 combines with J gene TRBJ2-7; 7 nucleotides agree with TRBD2. This TCR derives from a woman younger than 45 in good health. The source material was blood. Here the CDR3 reads CSVEAGATYEQYF. In DNA form, the CDR3 reads TGCAGCGTTGAGGCGGGAGCCACCTACGAGCAGTACTTC.